These 14 T cell receptor beta chains were all obtained from the same sample, sequenced in a study of T cell changes during pregnancy in multiple sclerosis. The data were produced by immunoSEQ multiplex PCR, yet TCRdb's version contains in-frame clones alone and is incomplete. Of around 45,000 clones in the sample, 80% to 95% were seen once. Sequencing was performed on CD4+ T cells from peripheral blood mononuclear cells, taken in the second trimester of pregnancy. Every receptor here comes from a female donor in good health, enrolled as a control in a pregnancy study.

V usage is TRBV5-1 and J usage is TRBJ2-5; D not certain. Germline-derived CDR1 and CDR2 are SGHRS and YFSETQ. Trimming took 0 bases from V and 0 from J, leaving 15 bases between them. The CDR3 covers 17 residues. The CDR3 DNA sequence: TGCGCCAGCAGCTTGGGCCAAGGTCCGAGGTACCAAGAGACCCAGTACTTC. It encodes CASSLGQGPRYQETQYF.

The chain carries TRBV29-1 and TRBJ1-2; D is possibly TRBD1 (5 bases). Trimming pared 1 base from V and 9 bases from J, leaving 9 bases between. Per the germline V gene, CDR1 is SQVTM and CDR2 is ANQGSEA. The CDR3 length is 11 residues. CDR3 residues: CSVEGDRSYTF. CDR3 sequence (DNA): TGCAGCGTTGAAGGCGACAGAAGCTACACCTTC.

The count of this clone is one. This chain joins TRBV6-5 and TRBJ2-1; TRBD2 agrees at 9 bases. There are 15 residues in the CDR3. Trimming cost V 5 bases and J 7 bases; bases outside gene matches: 9. Germline V CDR1 and CDR2: MNHEY, SVGAGI. CDR3 sequence (DNA): TGTGCCAGCAGTCGCTTAGCGGGAGTAATGAATGAGCAGTTCTTC. It encodes CASSRLAGVMNEQFF.

V and J are TRBV7-3 and TRBJ2-1; 7 bases are a match to TRBD2. Trimming cost V 2 bases and J 9 bases; bases outside gene matches: 4. Germline CDR1 and CDR2: SGHTA and FQGTGA. The CDR3 covers 13 residues. The CDR3 region is CASSLLAEGEQFF. The CDR3 bases are TGTGCCAGCAGCTTACTAGCGGAGGGTGAGCAGTTCTTC.

This rearrangement joins TRBV7-2 to TRBJ1-1; D is uncertain. Trimming pared 4 bases from V and 8 bases from J, leaving 23 bases between. Germline CDR1 and CDR2: SGHTA and FQGNSA. This CDR3 spans 16 amino acids. The DNA for the CDR3 is TGTGCCAGCAGCTCGCCCCTCTTGGTTAATAAACAAGAAGCTTTCTTT. This encodes CASSSPLLVNKQEAFF.

J is TRBJ2-2 and V is TRBV7-3; 10 bases agree with TRBD2. J gave up 5 bases and V 6 bases, and 12 bases lay outside the gene matches. The germline CDR1 and CDR2 sequences are SGHTA and FQGTGA. The CDR3 sequence is 17 residues long. The CDR3 loop reads CASRTSGGALGTGELFF. The CDR3 DNA sequence: TGTGCCAGCAGGACCAGCGGGGGGGCCCTTGGAACCGGGGAGCTGTTTTTT.

The gene calls are TRBV28 and TRBJ2-7, with D tentatively TRBD2 (7 bases). The CDR3 covers 15 residues. Germline V gene sequence: CDR1 MDHEN, CDR2 SYDVKM. Trimming removed 6 bases at V and 0 bases at J, with 15 bases between. CDR3 bases: TGTGCCAGCAGCCCCGGGGGGCTGATCTCCTACGAGCAGTACTTC. Protein product: CASSPGGLISYEQYF.

V and J are TRBV6-5 and TRBJ2-5, with 8 positions matching TRBD2. V gave up 0 bases and J gave up 5 bases; unmatched junction bases: 5. In germline, CDR1 is MNHEY, CDR2 SVGAGI. CDR3 length equals 15 residues. The CDR3, as DNA: TGTGCCAGCAGTTACTCCCGGGGGGGGAAGGAGACCCAGTACTTC. Translation gives CASSYSRGGKETQYF.

The chain employs TRBV18 and TRBJ2-3, with a weak D call TRBD1 (5 bases). The V gene lost 1 base and the J gene lost 1 base, with 9 bases spanning the gap. Germline V CDR1 and CDR2: KGHSH, LQKENI. The CDR3 is made up of 15 amino acids. The CDR3 nucleotides are TGTGCCAGCTCACCACAGGGGTTCGGCACAGATACGCAGTATTTT. Encoded protein: CASSPQGFGTDTQYF.

The J gene is TRBJ2-1, the V gene TRBV12-5, with TRBD2 identical over 12 bases. Trimming took 4 bases from V and 6 from J; bases not matched to a gene: 10. Germline CDR1 LGHNT, CDR2 FRNRAP. The CDR3 loop spans 17 amino acids. CDR3: CASGSTGLAGIINEQFF. The CDR3 DNA follows: TGTGCTAGTGGTTCAACAGGACTAGCGGGGATTATCAATGAGCAGTTCTTC.

Within the sample, this clone is medium-sized (0.01 to 0.1%). The rearrangement links TRBV11-3 to TRBJ2-2; D is perhaps TRBD1 (5 bases). The length of the CDR3 is 13 residues. The germline V and J ends were trimmed by 6 bases and 2 bases, with 7 bases remaining between them. Germline values: CDR1 SGHNT, CDR2 YENEEA. CDR3: CASSRGNTGELFF. For the CDR3, the DNA is TGTGCCAGCAGTAGGGGTAACACCGGGGAGCTGTTTTTT.

This clone was detected once. This sequence joins TRBV7-2 and TRBJ2-7; D remains ambiguous. Germline CDR1 and CDR2: SGHTA and FQGNSA. The CDR3 loop spans 16 amino acids. V lost 5 bases to trimming and J lost 0 bases, with 17 bases between them. CDR3 sequence reads: CASSPYDTLSSYEQYF. The CDR3 region has the DNA TGTGCCAGCAGCCCCTATGACACCCTTAGCTCCTACGAGCAGTACTTC.

This clone was observed once. This chain uses TRBV11-2 with TRBJ2-5; tentative D call: TRBD2 (5 bases). Trimming cost V 4 bases and J 9 bases, with 15 bases left between them. Germline CDR1 is SGHAT and CDR2 is FQNNGV. The CDR3 extends over 13 amino acids. The CDR3 coding sequence is TGTGCCAGCAGCTCACTTATGCAGGAGGCCCAGTACTTC. Protein: CASSSLMQEAQYF.

This chain links TRBV14 with TRBJ1-4; 8 bases fit TRBD1. V was pared by 1 base and J by 14 bases, with 6 bases of the junction left unmatched. Germline CDR1 is SGHDN and CDR2 is FVKESK. This CDR3 is 13 amino acids long. CDR3: CASSQGARTGLFF. In DNA form, the CDR3 reads TGTGCCAGCAGCCAAGGTGCGAGGACAGGGCTGTTTTTT.